Below are 17 T cell receptor beta chains sequenced from a single sample in a study of beta chain features in type 1 diabetes. The isolated RNA, all of it, was reverse transcribed, so expressed TCRB transcripts were what got sequenced. Profiled with immunoSEQ multiplex PCR; TCRdb holds only in-frame clones, not every one. Of 430,000 or so clones detected, about 10% appear once; the ten largest clones hold roughly 0.046%. Sample: naive CD4+ T cells from blood. The receptors here all came from a woman aged 18-29 years in good health.

The genes are TRBV20-1 and TRBJ1-1; D ambiguous. The CDR3 covers 11 residues. Trimming left V 7 bases short and J 1 base short, with 7 bases between. Germline V lookup: CDR1 DFQATT, CDR2 SNEGSKA (reference sequence). As DNA, the CDR3 is TGCAGTGTTGGGAGGAACACTGAAGCTTTCTTT. It yields the protein CSVGRNTEAFF.

The chain recombines TRBV4-2 with TRBJ2-2; a possible D gene is TRBD2 (5 bases). Trimming took off 4 bases at V and 6 bases at J, with 15 bases between the two ends. The germline gives CDR1 LGHNA, CDR2 YNFKEQ. CDR3 length equals 15 residues. CDR3 nucleotides: TGTGCCAGCAGCCGCCCGGGAAGAAAGTCCGGGGAGCTGTTTTTT. Translation: CASSRPGRKSGELFF.

The genes are TRBV6-6 and TRBJ1-2, with D unresolved. The V gene lost 0 bases and the J gene lost 0 bases, with 5 bases spanning the gap. This CDR3 has 14 residues. Germline CDR1 is MNHNY and CDR2 is SVGAGI (reference sequence). The CDR3 is CASSYSEANYGYTF. The CDR3 nucleotides read TGTGCCAGCAGTTACTCTGAAGCTAACTATGGCTACACCTTC.

V usage is TRBV9 and J usage is TRBJ1-6, with a possible D match to TRBD1 (5 bases). The CDR3 length is 16 residues. The germline gives CDR1 SGDLS, CDR2 YYNGEE. V lost 0 bases and J lost 10, with 17 bases in between. The CDR3 DNA reads TGTGCCAGCAGCGTAGCCTACGCAGGGCAAGGATCACCCCTCCACTTT. Translation: CASSVAYAGQGSPLHF.

The rearrangement joins TRBV6-1 to TRBJ1-2; D is unclear. V lost 5 bases and J 2 bases, leaving 9 bases between the germline ends. The CDR3 loop spans 13 amino acids. Germline-derived CDR1 and CDR2 are MNHNS and SASEGT. CDR3 in amino acids: CASSQGRNYGYTF. CDR3 DNA: TGTGCCAGCAGTCAAGGGCGGAACTATGGCTACACCTTC.

This clone has just a few counts. The chain has TRBV11-2 and TRBJ2-7; 11 bases fit TRBD2. The CDR3 runs 14 residues. The V gene end was trimmed by 4 bases and the J gene end by 3 bases; junction bases not matched to a gene: 2. Germline assignment: CDR1 SGHAT and CDR2 FQNNGV. The chain's CDR3 is CASSSTSGSYEQYF. Written as DNA, the CDR3 is TGTGCCAGCAGCTCAACTAGCGGGAGCTACGAGCAGTACTTC.

On this clone: Within the sample, other DNA sequences also encode this same CDR3. The chain uses TRBV18 and TRBJ2-1; D gene uncertain. CDR1 and CDR2 from the germline V gene are KGHSH and LQKENI. Trimming pared 0 bases from V and 3 bases from J, leaving 3 bases between. This CDR3 has 13 residues. The CDR3 spells CASSPPSYNEQFF. The CDR3 DNA reads as TGTGCCAGCTCACCACCTAGCTACAATGAGCAGTTCTTC.

The chain recombines TRBV4-3 with TRBJ2-2; no clear D gene. The germline V and J ends were trimmed by 7 bases and 6 bases, with 21 bases remaining between them. CDR1 and CDR2 from the germline V gene are LGHNA and YSLEER. The CDR3 is 16 amino acids. The CDR3 protein is CASIYEPIEMAGELFF. The CDR3 coding sequence is TGCGCCAGCATTTATGAGCCTATAGAAATGGCCGGGGAGCTGTTTTTT.

The sample holds a few counts of this clone. The chain carries TRBV27 and TRBJ2-3, with D possibly matching TRBD1 (6 bases). Per the germline V gene, CDR1 is MNHEY and CDR2 is SMNVEV (reference sequence). The CDR3 contains 13 residues. Trimming took off 8 bases at V and 5 bases at J, with 14 bases between the two ends. The CDR3: CASGTGMGDTQYF. CDR3 nucleotide sequence: TGTGCCAGCGGAACAGGGATGGGAGATACGCAGTATTTT.

The chain has TRBV14 and TRBJ1-2; D remains ambiguous. Germline CDR1 and CDR2: SGHDN and FVKESK. Trimming shortened V by 1 base and J by 8 bases, and 11 bases separated the two germline ends. This CDR3 is built from 13 residues. CDR3 residues: CASSQVVATGYTF. Here the CDR3 DNA reads TGTGCCAGCAGCCAAGTCGTCGCAACCGGCTACACCTTC.

The table lists this clone with many counts. The chain combines TRBV30 with TRBJ1-1; perhaps TRBD1 as D (6 bases). The CDR3 has 14 residues. Germline CDR1 reads GTSNPN; CDR2 reads SVGIG (reference sequence). V was trimmed by 3 bases and J by 3 bases, leaving 14 bases between them. The CDR3 is CAWRPQGRDTEAFF. CDR3 coding DNA: TGTGCCTGGAGACCACAGGGTAGGGACACTGAAGCTTTCTTT.

This rearrangement joins TRBV6-6 to TRBJ2-7; D may correspond to TRBD1 or TRBD2 (5 bases each). Per germline, CDR1 MNHNY and CDR2 SVGAGI (reference sequence). CDR3 length: 13 residues. Trimming stripped 2 bases from V and 2 bases from J, with 7 bases between. Written as DNA, the CDR3 is TGTGCCAGCAGTTACCAGGGAGCCTACGAGCAGTACGTC. Its protein is CASSYQGAYEQYV.

The chain uses TRBV9 and TRBJ2-3; a weak D match, TRBD1 (7 bases). In germline, CDR1 is SGDLS, CDR2 YYNGEE. The length of the CDR3 is 15 residues. V shed 3 bases and J shed 0 bases, with 11 bases lying between them. CDR3 coding DNA: TGTGCCAGCAGCGCGCCAGGGGGGAGCACAGATACGCAGTATTTT. The encoded protein is CASSAPGGSTDTQYF.

This clone appeared a few times. The gene calls are TRBV5-6 and TRBJ1-1; D remains unclear. V lost 5 bases and J 1 base, leaving 12 bases between the germline ends. The germline CDR1 and CDR2 sequences are SGHDT and YYEEEE. The CDR3 length is 14 residues. CDR3 residues: CASSPSPENTEAFF. The CDR3 DNA sequence: TGTGCCAGCAGTCCTTCCCCAGAGAACACTGAAGCTTTCTTT.

Regarding this clone: Other DNA variants within this sample encode the same CDR3. The chain uses TRBV5-1 and TRBJ2-3, with D possibly TRBD1 on 6 matching bases. Germline values: CDR1 SGHRS, CDR2 YFSETQ. V lost 2 bases to trimming and J lost 2 bases, with 9 bases between them. This CDR3 has 14 amino acids. The CDR3 here is CASSLQGFTDTQYF. In DNA, the CDR3 is TGCGCCAGCAGCTTACAGGGCTTCACAGATACGCAGTATTTT.

The V call is TRBV30, the J call TRBJ1-4, with 8 bases lining up with TRBD1. The germline V gene encodes CDR1 GTSNPN and CDR2 SVGIG (reference sequence). V lost 2 bases to trimming and J lost 5 bases; unmatched junction nucleotides: 7. The CDR3 contains 15 residues. In nucleotides, the CDR3 is TGTGCCTGGAGTCGGACAGGGCGCCGGAATGAAAAACTGTTTTTT. It codes for CAWSRTGRRNEKLFF.

This rearrangement joins TRBV7-2 to TRBJ2-1; D gene ambiguous. In germline, CDR1 is SGHTA, CDR2 FQGNSA. V was cut by 4 bases and J by 0 bases, with 10 bases left in between. The CDR3 runs 15 residues. In DNA form, the CDR3 reads TGTGCCAGCAGCTCCCGTCCCCGCTCCTACAATGAGCAGTTCTTC. Translation: CASSSRPRSYNEQFF.